This T cell receptor beta chain came from a study of cytomegalovirus exposure and HLA in healthy donors. In the study overall: Assignment to the Caucasian-associated ancestry cluster applied to approximately 80% of the 300 to 500 genotyped donors.

Study results and caveats: Per a later analysis, HLA-associated TCR beta chains showed more clonal expansion than other, equally common TCR beta chains. Altogether, 150 to 200 TCR beta chains were recorded as cytomegalovirus-associated. Earlier analysis found most TCR beta V segments productive about 87% or about 30% of the time.

The CDR3 consists of 13 residues. Trimming removed 0 bases at V and 9 bases at J, with 12 bases between. Germline loops: CDR1 SGHRS, CDR2 YFSETQ. PCR primers comprised 60 Vbeta and 13 Jbeta primers. Assay used: immunoSEQ multiplex PCR; TCRdb lists only in-frame clones, some missing. This repertoire shows some 200,000 clones, about 81% found once; its top ten account for approximately 2%. Note on this clone: Its antigen is not known.

Sequenced material: PBMCs. The receptor's source is a woman in her 30s in good health and CMV-seronegative. The V and J genes are TRBV5-1 and TRBJ1-1; D unresolved. This CDR3 reads CASSLAAGTQAFF. The CDR3, as DNA: TGCGCCAGCAGCTTGGCCGCAGGAACACAAGCTTTCTTT.